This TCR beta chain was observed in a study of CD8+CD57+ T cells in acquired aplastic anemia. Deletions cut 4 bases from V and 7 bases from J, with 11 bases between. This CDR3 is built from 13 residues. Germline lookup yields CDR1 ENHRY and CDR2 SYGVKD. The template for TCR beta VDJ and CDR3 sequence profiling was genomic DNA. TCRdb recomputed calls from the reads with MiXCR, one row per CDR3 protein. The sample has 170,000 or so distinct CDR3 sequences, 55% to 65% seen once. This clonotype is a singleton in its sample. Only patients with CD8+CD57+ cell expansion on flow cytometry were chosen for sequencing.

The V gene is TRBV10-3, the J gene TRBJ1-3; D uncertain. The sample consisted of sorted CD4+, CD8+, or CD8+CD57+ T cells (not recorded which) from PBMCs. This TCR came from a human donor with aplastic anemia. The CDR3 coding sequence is TGTGCCATCAGTGGCGGGGATCCGAACACCATATATTTT. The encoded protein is CAISGGDPNTIYF.